This entry describes one T cell receptor beta chain. No antigen is known for it. At one of its ends the junction is not consistent with the germline gene, which may arise from a read error. This sample was included in a study of T cell repertoires in cytomegalovirus infection. Study as a whole: Recently identified HLA-C-restricted CMV epitopes were used, and well-studied HLA-B-restricted CMV epitopes were used as well. Public TCR beta signature analysis indicated the presence of both CMV infection and matching HLA type.

This CDR3 region has 16 residues. From germline, CDR1 is SGHVS and CDR2 FNYEAQ. Study results and limitations: Predominance within the ex vivo response was attributable to HLA-C-restricted CMV-specific TCR beta clonotypes. Carriers of CMV plus the relevant HLA were identified by cumulative public TCR beta family frequency.

TCRdb processed the reads anew with MiXCR; each CDR3 protein has one entry. The table includes fewer than 900,000 distinct CDR3 sequences, just under 30% detected once. Specimen: cultured CD8+ T cells from PBMCs, collected from culture after CMV antigen stimulation. The TCR comes from a human donor in good health (CMV status not recorded). Some clones in this sample may be carry-over from other donors' samples. The V and J genes are TRBV7-6 and TRBJ1-3; 8 bases line up with TRBD1. CDR3 sequence: CASSLADRGSGNTTYF. The CDR3 nucleotides read TGTGCCAGCAGCTTAGCAGACAGGGGCTCTGGAAACACCACATATTTT.